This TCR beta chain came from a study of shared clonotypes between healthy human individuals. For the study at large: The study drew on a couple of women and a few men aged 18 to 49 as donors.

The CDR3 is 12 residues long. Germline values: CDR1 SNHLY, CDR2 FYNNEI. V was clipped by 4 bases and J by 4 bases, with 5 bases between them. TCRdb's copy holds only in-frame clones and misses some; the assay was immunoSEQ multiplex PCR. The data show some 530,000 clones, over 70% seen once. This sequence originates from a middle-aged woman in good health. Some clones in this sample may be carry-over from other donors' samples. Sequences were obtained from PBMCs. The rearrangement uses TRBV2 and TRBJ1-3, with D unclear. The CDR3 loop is CASSVQGNTIYF. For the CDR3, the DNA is TGTGCCAGCAGTGTGCAGGGAAACACCATATATTTT. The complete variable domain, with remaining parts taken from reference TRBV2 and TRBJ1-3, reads EPEVTQTPSHQVTQMGQEVILRCVPISNHLYFYWYRQILGQKVEFLVSFYNNEISEKSEIFDDQFSVERPDGSNFTLKIRSTKLEDSAMYFCASSVQGNTIYFGEGSWLTVV.